Here is one T cell receptor beta chain with its context. The data belong to a study of monozygotic twins with inflammatory bowel disease. One entry per CDR3 protein, without DNA, is what TCRdb gives after re-calling the 5' RACE reads. The sample has roughly 300,000 distinct CDR3 sequences. Germline CDR1 and CDR2: LNHNV and YYDKDF (reference sequence). This CDR3 region has 16 residues. The origin of this receptor is a human donor with ulcerative colitis or Crohn's disease, or a healthy co-twin of an affected twin (not recorded which). The sequenced sample was blood. The chain couples TRBV15 to TRBJ2-1; as DNA is missing, the TRBD1 call by TCRdb cannot be tested. The CDR3 reads CATSRGGTKDRNEQFF.